Presented here are 17 T cell receptor beta chains from one specimen sequenced in a study of blood T cells in healthy people across ages. Together with a sample-barcoded 5' primer, a J-beta primer mix was included in a second PCR lasting roughly 6 to 12 cycles. MiXCR was run by TCRdb on the 5' RACE reads, yielding one entry per CDR3 protein. The sample records approximately 680,000 distinct CDR3 sequences, 32% being singletons. The material sequenced was blood. The source is a woman older than 75 in good health.

This clonotype was observed many times. This chain connects TRBV12-3 or TRBV12-4 to TRBJ2-3; tentatively, D is TRBD1 (5 bases). The CDR3 covers 14 residues. Trimming left V 3 bases short and J 5 bases short, with 12 bases between. CDR3 protein: CASSFIRGIDTQYF. CDR3 nucleotide sequence: TGTGCCAGCAGTTTTATAAGGGGTATAGATACGCAGTATTTT.

About this clonotype itself: Since a much larger clone is just one base distant, this may be a read error. This chain joins TRBV30 and TRBJ2-5; D could derive from TRBD1 or TRBD2 (5 bases each). There are 12 residues in the CDR3. CDR1 GTSNPN and CDR2 SVGIG come from the germline V gene (reference sequence). Between the trimmed V and J ends, which lost 5 bases and 11 bases, there was a span of 18 bases. This CDR3 reads CAWGSRGDEQYF. CDR3 coding DNA: TGTGCCTGGGGGAGTAGGGGAGATGAGCAGTACTTC.

This chain links TRBV2 with TRBJ2-3, with D possibly matching TRBD2 (5 bases). Germline V gene sequence: CDR1 SNHLY, CDR2 FYNNEI. V shed 4 bases and J shed 6 bases, with 17 bases lying between them. The CDR3 has 15 amino acids. Written as DNA, the CDR3 is TGTGCCAGCAGTGTAGCGCTTATTCGGGGTGATACGCAGTATTTT. Its translation: CASSVALIRGDTQYF.

This clonotype was picked up many times. The J gene is TRBJ2-7, the V gene TRBV20-1; D remains unclear. Germline-derived CDR1 and CDR2 are DFQATT and SNEGSKA (reference sequence). The V end lost 5 bases, the J end lost 1 base, and 6 bases lay between the germline ends. The CDR3 is 11 amino acids. CDR3 in amino acids: CSADNSYEQYF. CDR3 bases: TGCAGTGCTGACAATTCCTACGAGCAGTACTTC.

This clonotype came up a few times. This chain connects TRBV12-3 or TRBV12-4 to TRBJ1-4, with TRBD1 as a possible D gene (6 bases). The CDR3 has 15 amino acids. V lost 6 bases to trimming and J lost 3 bases, with 14 bases between them. This chain's CDR3 is CASSIKQGPNEKLFF. Here the CDR3 DNA reads TGTGCCAGCAGCATAAAACAGGGTCCTAATGAAAAACTGTTTTTT.

This clonotype has a handful of counts. The chain carries TRBV6-6 and TRBJ2-7; 7 bases align to TRBD1. Trimming at V came to 5 bases and at J to 7 bases, leaving 8 bases not matched to a gene. The CDR3 sequence is 13 residues long. The germline V gene has CDR1 MNHNY and CDR2 SVGAGI (reference sequence). CDR3 DNA: TGTGCCAGCAGTCGCAGGGGGTACGCGGAGCAGTACTTC. This translates into CASSRRGYAEQYF.

V usage is TRBV2 and J usage is TRBJ2-5; D is perhaps TRBD2 (6 bases). The CDR3 is 13 residues long. The V gene lost 4 bases and the J gene lost 5 bases, with 11 bases spanning the gap. The germline CDR1 and CDR2 sequences are SNHLY and FYNNEI. This CDR3 reads CASSVLGGETQYF. The CDR3 DNA reads TGTGCCAGCAGTGTCCTGGGGGGTGAGACCCAGTACTTC.

This chain links TRBV6-6 with TRBJ1-5; D is uncertain. The germline V gene encodes CDR1 MNHNY and CDR2 SVGAGI (reference sequence). CDR3 length equals 14 residues. V dropped 2 bases and J dropped 3 bases, with 8 bases sitting between them. The CDR3 coding sequence is TGTGCCAGCAGTTACACCACGGACAATCAGCCCCAGCATTTT. Protein sequence: CASSYTTDNQPQHF.

Many counts were recorded for this clonotype. The chain joins TRBV5-1 to TRBJ2-5; tentatively, D is TRBD2 (6 bases). The J call is uncertain, as TRBJ2-7 better fits the DNA end. Per the germline V gene, CDR1 is SGHRS and CDR2 is YFSETQ. This CDR3 comprises 15 residues. DNA for the CDR3: TGCGCCAGCAGCACAATAGGAGCCGGGACTGGCGAGCAGTACTTC. Protein: CASSTIGAGTGEQYF.

This clonotype was counted at least ten times. This may stem from a read error, because a much larger clone lies one nucleotide away. The J gene is TRBJ2-1, the V gene TRBV20-1; D tentatively fits TRBD1 or TRBD2 (5 bases each). Trimming took off 6 bases at V and 12 bases at J, with 27 bases between the two ends. Germline lookup yields CDR1 DFQATT and CDR2 SNEGSKA (reference sequence). This CDR3 has 15 amino acids. CDR3 region: CSARNTGRNGVGQFF. As DNA, the CDR3 is TGCAGTGCGCGCAATACGGGACGGAACGGCGTGGGGCAGTTCTTC.

This clonotype has only one observation. This may be a read error: a much more frequent sequence differs by one nucleotide. This chain joins TRBV5-4 and TRBJ2-7; a weak D match, TRBD2 (6 bases). The CDR3 consists of 14 residues. Looked up from germline, CDR1 is SGHNT and CDR2 is YYREEE (reference sequence). The V gene lost 0 bases and the J gene lost 5 bases, with 12 bases spanning the gap. The CDR3 DNA sequence: TGTGCCAGCAGCTTGGGGCGGGGATACGACGAGCAGTACTTC. Residues: CASSLGRGYDEQYF.

In its sample, this clonotype was seen many times. The chain employs TRBV6-2 or TRBV6-3 and TRBJ1-2; D may be TRBD1 (6 bases). Germline V gene sequence: CDR1 MNHEY, CDR2 SVGEGT. The CDR3 has 12 amino acids. Deletions cut 5 bases from V and 8 bases from J, with 12 bases between. The CDR3 bases are TGTGCCAGCAGTGATGGACAGCTCGGCTACACCTTC. It specifies CASSDGQLGYTF.

CDR3 region: CASSEEGGTGELFF. CDR3 DNA: TGTGCCAGCAGTGAGGAGGGAGGTACCGGGGAGCTGTTTTTT. The V gene is TRBV6-1, the J gene TRBJ2-2; a weak D match, TRBD2 (6 bases). This CDR3 has 14 residues. Trimming removed 3 bases at V and 5 bases at J, with 10 bases between. CDR1 MNHNS and CDR2 SASEGT come from the germline V gene.

The V gene is TRBV5-1, the J gene TRBJ1-1; D remains unclear. Per germline, CDR1 SGHRS and CDR2 YFSETQ. The germline V and J ends were trimmed by 0 bases and 8 bases, with 11 bases remaining between them. The CDR3 is 13 residues long. CDR3 region: CASSLEGHTEAFF. As DNA, the CDR3 is TGCGCCAGCAGCTTGGAAGGCCATACAGAAGCTTTCTTT.

Concerning this clonotype: The missing conserved phenylalanine or tryptophan at the end of this CDR3 makes a read error likely. The DNA is omitted, as the CDR3 cannot be located on it reliably, and the CDR3 follows TCRdb's listing. This chain connects TRBV21-1 to TRBJ2-7; TRBD2 is the table's D call, not checked against the DNA. TRBV21-1 is a pseudogene locus. The CDR3 extends over 16 residues, inclusive of both ends. The CDR3 region is CASSKLGAGGPYVQYC.

The genes are TRBV7-3 and TRBJ2-3; 9 bases align to TRBD2. V lost 10 bases and J lost 2; bases outside the gene matches: 10. This CDR3 has 15 residues. In germline, CDR1 is SGHTA, CDR2 FQGTGA. CDR3 nucleotides: TGTGCCACCATAACTAGCGGGCTTTACACAGATACGCAGTATTTT. It is translated as CATITSGLYTDTQYF. The whole variable domain, filled in from reference TRBV7-3 and TRBJ2-3, reads GAGVSQTPSNKVTEKGKYVELRCDPISGHTALYWYRQSLGQGPEFLIYFQGTGAADDSGLPNDRFFAVRPEGSVSTLKIQRTERGDSAVYLCATITSGLYTDTQYFGPGTRLTVL.

This clonotype was counted many times. The rearrangement uses TRBV5-1 and TRBJ2-3, with 9 bases fitting TRBD2. The junction had 19 bases not matched to a gene; V was cut back by 4 bases and J by 10 bases. The germline CDR1 and CDR2 sequences are SGHRS and YFSETQ. The CDR3 has 17 amino acids. CDR3 loop: CASSPTLAGPRISAQYF. The CDR3, as DNA: TGCGCCAGCAGCCCGACCCTAGCGGGGCCACGAATCTCTGCGCAGTATTTT.